This paragraph reports one T cell receptor (beta chain). The data derive from a study of blood T cell repertoires in COVID-19. Study-wide background: Italy, Spain and the United States were the sources of the convalescent and acute COVID-19 samples. Sources were T cells, B-cell-depleted T cells, or PBMCs; the material itself was cDNA or gDNA.

Authors' methods: Amplified reference gene primers provided the basis for estimating nucleated cell counts. This table comes from immunoSEQ multiplex PCR, and its TCRdb copy is limited to in-frame clones, with some not included. D and trimming were read from the DNA, whereas the V and J calls and clone size are those reported in that table. Here the sample spans about 250,000 clones, about 83% being singletons. The source material was peripheral blood. The clonotype comes from an elderly man with acute or convalescent COVID-19.

CDR3 DNA: TGTGCCAGCAGCGGAGACAGGGCCGATCAGCCCCAGCATTTT. It encodes CASSGDRADQPQHF. V usage is TRBV7-2 and J usage is TRBJ1-5; 7 bases map to TRBD1. The junction had 6 bases not matched to a gene; V was cut back by 5 bases and J by 5 bases. The CDR3 extends over 14 amino acids. Germline V gene data show CDR1 as SGHTA and CDR2 as FQGNSA.